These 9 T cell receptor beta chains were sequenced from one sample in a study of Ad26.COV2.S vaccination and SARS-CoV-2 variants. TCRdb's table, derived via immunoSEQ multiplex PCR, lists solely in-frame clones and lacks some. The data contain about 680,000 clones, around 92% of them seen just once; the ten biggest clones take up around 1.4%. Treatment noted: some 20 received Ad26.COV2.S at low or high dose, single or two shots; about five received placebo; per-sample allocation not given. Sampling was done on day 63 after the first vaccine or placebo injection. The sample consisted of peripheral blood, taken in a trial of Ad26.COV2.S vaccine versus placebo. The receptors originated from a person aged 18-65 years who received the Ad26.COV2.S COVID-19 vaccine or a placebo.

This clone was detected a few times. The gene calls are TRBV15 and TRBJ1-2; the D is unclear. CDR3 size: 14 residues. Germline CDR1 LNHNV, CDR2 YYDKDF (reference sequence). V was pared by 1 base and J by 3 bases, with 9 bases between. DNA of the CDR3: TGTGCCACCAGCAGAGGCCCAACGCACTATGGCTACACCTTC. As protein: CATSRGPTHYGYTF.

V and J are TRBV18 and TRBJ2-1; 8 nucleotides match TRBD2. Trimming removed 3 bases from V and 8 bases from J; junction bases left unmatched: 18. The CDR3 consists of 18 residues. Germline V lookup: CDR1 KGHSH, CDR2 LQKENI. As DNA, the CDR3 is TGTGCCAGCTCACCCCGTCCCGGGACTAGTCTAAGAACCGATGAGCAGTTCTTC. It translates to CASSPRPGTSLRTDEQFF.

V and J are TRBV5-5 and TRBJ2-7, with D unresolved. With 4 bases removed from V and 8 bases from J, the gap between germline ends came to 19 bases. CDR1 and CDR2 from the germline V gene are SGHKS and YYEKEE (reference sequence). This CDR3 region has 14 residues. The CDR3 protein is CASSPGEAPIKQYF. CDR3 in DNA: TGTGCCAGCAGCCCCGGAGAAGCTCCGATAAAGCAGTACTTC. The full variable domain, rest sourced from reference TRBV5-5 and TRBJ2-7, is DAGVTQSPTHLIKTRGQQVTLRCSPISGHKSVSWYQQVLGQGPQFIFQYYEKEERGRGNFPDRFSARQFPNYSSELNVNALLLGDSALYLCASSPGEAPIKQYFGPGTRLTVT.

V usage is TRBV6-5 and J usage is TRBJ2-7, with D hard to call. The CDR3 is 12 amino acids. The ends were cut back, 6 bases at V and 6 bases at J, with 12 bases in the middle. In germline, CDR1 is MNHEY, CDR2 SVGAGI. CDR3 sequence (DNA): TGTGCCAGCAGCCCCCCCGCGCCCGAGCAGTACTTC. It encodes CASSPPAPEQYF.

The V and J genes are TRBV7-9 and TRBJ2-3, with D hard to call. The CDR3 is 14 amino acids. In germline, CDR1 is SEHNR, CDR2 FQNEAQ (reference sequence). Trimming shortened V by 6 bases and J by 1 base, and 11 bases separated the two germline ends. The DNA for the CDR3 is TGTGCCAGCAGACCCAGCCTGGGCACAGATACGCAGTATTTT. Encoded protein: CASRPSLGTDTQYF.

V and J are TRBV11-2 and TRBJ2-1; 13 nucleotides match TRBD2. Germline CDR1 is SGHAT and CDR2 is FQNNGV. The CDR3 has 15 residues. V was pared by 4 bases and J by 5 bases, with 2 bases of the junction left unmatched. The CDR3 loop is CASSWTSGGNNEQFF. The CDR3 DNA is TGTGCCAGCAGCTGGACTAGCGGGGGAAACAATGAGCAGTTCTTC.

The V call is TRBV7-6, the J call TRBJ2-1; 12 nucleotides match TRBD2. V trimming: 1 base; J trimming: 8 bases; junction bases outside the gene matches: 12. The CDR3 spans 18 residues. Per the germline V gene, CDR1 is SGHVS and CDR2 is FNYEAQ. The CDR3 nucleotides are TGTGCCAGCAGCTTAGGGGTGGCTAGCGGGAGGGCCAGGGATGAGCAGTTCTTC. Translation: CASSLGVASGRARDEQFF.

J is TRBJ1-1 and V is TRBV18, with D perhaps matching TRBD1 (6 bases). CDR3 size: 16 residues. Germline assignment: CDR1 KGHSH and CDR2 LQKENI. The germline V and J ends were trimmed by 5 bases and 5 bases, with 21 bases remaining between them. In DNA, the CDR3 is TGTGCCAGCTCATCCCTACCGGGACAACCAGGGACTGAAGCTTTCTTT. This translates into CASSSLPGQPGTEAFF. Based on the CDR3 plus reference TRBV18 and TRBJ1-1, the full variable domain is NAGVMQNPRHLVRRRGQEARLRCSPMKGHSHVYWYRQLPEEGLKFMVYLQKENIIDESGMPKERFSAEFPKEGPSILRIQQVVRGDSAAYFCASSSLPGQPGTEAFFGQGTRLTVV.

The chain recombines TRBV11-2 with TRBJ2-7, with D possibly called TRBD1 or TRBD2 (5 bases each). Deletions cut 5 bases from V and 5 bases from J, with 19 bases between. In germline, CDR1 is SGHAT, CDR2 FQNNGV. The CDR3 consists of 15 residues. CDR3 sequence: CASSPGRGAPNEQYF. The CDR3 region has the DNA TGTGCCAGCAGCCCTGGGCGAGGGGCCCCAAACGAGCAGTACTTC.